This TCR beta chain was captured by sequencing in a study of T cell clonotyping in hematopoietic cell transplantation. General study results and limits: After transplant, recipient diversity fell while pathologically expanded clonotypes grew through day 180.

Germline trimming cut 6 bases from V and 8 bases from J; bases unmatched to any gene: 3. This CDR3 has 12 residues. CDR1 MNHEY and CDR2 SVGAGI come from the germline V gene. Libraries were prepared by immunoSEQ multiplex PCR; TCRdb keeps only in-frame clonotypes and omits some of them. The table lists about 16,000 clones, roughly 90% of them singletons, with under 3% in the top ten. A word on this clone: Its antigen is still unknown.

The chain couples TRBV6-5 to TRBJ1-4, with 7 bases lining up with TRBD1. Sequences were obtained from peripheral blood mononuclear cells. The receptor comes from a man in his fifties or sixties in good health. Some clones in this sample may be carry-over from other donors' samples. The CDR3 sequence is CASSTGVEKLFF. The CDR3 nucleotides read TGTGCCAGCAGCACAGGGGTGGAAAAACTGTTTTTT.